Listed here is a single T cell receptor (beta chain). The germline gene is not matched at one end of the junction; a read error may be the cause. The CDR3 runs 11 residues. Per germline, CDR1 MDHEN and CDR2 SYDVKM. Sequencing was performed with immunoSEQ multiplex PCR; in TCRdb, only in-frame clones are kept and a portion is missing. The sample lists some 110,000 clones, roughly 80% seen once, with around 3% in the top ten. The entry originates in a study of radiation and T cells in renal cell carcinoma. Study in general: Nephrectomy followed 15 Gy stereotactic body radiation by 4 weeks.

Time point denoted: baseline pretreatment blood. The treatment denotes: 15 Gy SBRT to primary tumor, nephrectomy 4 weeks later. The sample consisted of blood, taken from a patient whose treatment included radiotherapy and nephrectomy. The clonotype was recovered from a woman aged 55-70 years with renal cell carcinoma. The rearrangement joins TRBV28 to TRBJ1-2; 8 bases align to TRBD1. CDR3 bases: TGTGCCAGCAGTTCCGGGACAGGACTCGGCTTC. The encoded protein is CASSSGTGLGF.